A single sample gave rise to the 5 T cell receptor beta chains below, sequenced in a study of OX40 agonist ivuxolimab in advanced cancers. Clones were sequenced by immunoSEQ multiplex PCR, and TCRdb holds only the in-frame ones, with some missing. The sample records about 62,000 clones, about four fifths being singletons. The specimen was CD4+ or CD8+ T cells sorted from blood, collected in a trial of the OX40 agonist ivuxolimab. These TCRs come from an adult with an advanced solid tumor such as melanoma, head and neck, liver or kidney cancer.

This sequence joins TRBV19 and TRBJ2-3; D may be TRBD1 (6 bases). Trimming shortened V by 5 bases and J by 1 base, and 16 bases separated the two germline ends. The CDR3 loop spans 16 amino acids. Germline CDR1 LNHDA, CDR2 SQIVND (reference sequence). CDR3 bases: TGTGCCAGTAGTTCGCAGGGGCTTAGTGGCACAGATACGCAGTATTTT. Its translation is CASSSQGLSGTDTQYF.

CDR3 DNA sequence: TGTGCCAGCAGCCAAAGACTTGGGGAGGAAAAACTGTTTTTT. Its protein product is CASSQRLGEEKLFF. V is TRBV7-9 and J is TRBJ1-4, with D uncertain. The germline V gene has CDR1 SEHNR and CDR2 FQNEAQ (reference sequence). V was pared by 5 bases and J by 8 bases, with 15 bases between. This CDR3 has 14 amino acids.

The rearrangement uses TRBV15 and TRBJ2-5; D gene unclear. Trimming cost V 0 bases and J 2 bases, with 10 bases left between them. The CDR3 consists of 15 residues. Looked up from germline, CDR1 is LNHNV and CDR2 is YYDKDF (reference sequence). CDR3 in DNA: TGTGCCACCAGCAGAGATCGGCGGCAGCAAGAGACCCAGTACTTC. Its translation: CATSRDRRQQETQYF.

The rearrangement joins TRBV7-3 to TRBJ2-3; 10 nucleotides align to TRBD2. There are 16 residues in the CDR3. V lost 2 bases to trimming and J lost 2 bases; unmatched junction nucleotides: 4. The germline gives CDR1 SGHTA, CDR2 FQGTGA. CDR3: CASSLLAGATTDTQYF. CDR3 nucleotide sequence: TGTGCCAGCAGCTTACTAGCGGGGGCGACCACAGATACGCAGTATTTT.

Details on this clone: Different DNA sequences within this sample yield the same CDR3. The chain carries TRBV9 and TRBJ1-1, with D maybe TRBD1 (6 bases). The germline V gene has CDR1 SGDLS and CDR2 YYNGEE. The length of the CDR3 is 13 residues. V lost 4 bases and J 5 bases, leaving 12 bases between the germline ends. CDR3 region: CASSLGGGTEAFF. The CDR3 region has the DNA TGTGCCAGCAGCCTTGGAGGGGGGACTGAAGCTTTCTTT.